A single sample gave rise to the 20 T cell receptor beta chains below, sequenced in a study of blood T cell repertoires in COVID-19 (TCRdb year 2020). Library preparation used the immunoSEQ multiplex PCR assay. TCRdb limited this immuneACCESS table to in-frame rearrangements with V and J called. A share of clones is missing; checked studies link under half to unresolved V genes, and the rest is unexplained. The table for this sample lists 200,000 to 250,000 clones; 80% to 90% of them were counted only once. 1.5% of the sample goes to the ten largest clones. Material: peripheral blood. These receptors all stem from a man aged 18 to 30 with active or convalescent COVID-19.

The rearrangement uses TRBV2 and TRBJ2-7; 13 bases line up with TRBD2. The CDR3 loop spans 16 amino acids. J lost 0 bases, V lost 6 bases, and 5 bases had no gene match. Germline V lookup: CDR1 SNHLY, CDR2 FYNNEI. Written as DNA, the CDR3 is TGTGCCAGCAGACTACGGACTAGCGGGAGCTCCTACGAGCAGTACTTC. It encodes CASRLRTSGSSYEQYF.

This sequence joins TRBV24-1 and TRBJ2-1; D gene ambiguous. V lost 3 bases to trimming and J lost 7 bases, with 9 bases between them. CDR1 and CDR2 (germline): KGHDR, SFDVKD. CDR3 length: 13 residues. This chain's CDR3 is CATSDPPSNEQFF. CDR3 nucleotides: TGTGCCACCAGTGATCCTCCTAGTAATGAGCAGTTCTTC.

The CDR3 sequence: CASSVEGLAGAEQFF. The CDR3 bases are TGTGCCAGCAGCGTAGAGGGACTAGCGGGAGCTGAGCAGTTCTTC. The genes are TRBV9 and TRBJ2-1, with TRBD2 identical over 14 bases. V gave up 0 bases and J gave up 9 bases; unmatched junction bases: 2. The CDR3 loop spans 15 amino acids. Germline CDR1 is SGDLS and CDR2 is YYNGEE.

CDR3 loop: CASSPPGVSYEQYF. Written as DNA, the CDR3 is TGTGCCAGCAGCCCGCCGGGGGTCTCCTACGAGCAGTACTTC. V usage is TRBV25-1 and J usage is TRBJ2-7; D might be TRBD2 (6 bases). Trimming left V 6 bases short and J 0 bases short, with 12 bases between. CDR3 length: 14 amino acids. From germline, CDR1 is MGHDK and CDR2 SYGVNS.

This clone was seen ten or more times. The rearrangement uses TRBV7-2 and TRBJ2-5; 7 bases are shared with TRBD1. CDR3 length equals 14 residues. Trimming took 5 bases from V and 6 from J; bases not matched to a gene: 9. Germline V gene sequence: CDR1 SGHTA, CDR2 FQGNSA. In DNA, the CDR3 is TGTGCCAGCAGCCCGAACGACAGGGCAAAGACCCAGTACTTC. Its protein product is CASSPNDRAKTQYF.

This sequence joins TRBV5-6 and TRBJ1-2; 8 bases are shared with TRBD1. The CDR3 contains 13 residues. V shed 5 bases, J shed 4 bases, and the junction held 4 bases outside the gene matches. In germline, CDR1 is SGHDT, CDR2 YYEEEE. CDR3 in amino acids: CASSPGTGYGYTF. The CDR3 nucleotides read TGTGCCAGCAGTCCCGGGACAGGCTATGGCTACACCTTC.

The gene calls are TRBV7-8 and TRBJ2-1; TRBD2 aligns across 7 bases. The V gene's germline CDR1 is SGHVS and CDR2 FQNEAQ. V lost 4 bases and J lost 6; bases outside the gene matches: 6. The CDR3 spans 14 residues. CDR3 region: CASSSYGRINEQFF. CDR3 nucleotides: TGTGCCAGCAGCTCCTACGGGAGGATCAATGAGCAGTTCTTC.

This sequence joins TRBV5-4 and TRBJ1-1; 8 nucleotides agree with TRBD1. Germline CDR1 and CDR2: SGHNT and YYREEE (reference sequence). The ends lost 1 base at V and 2 bases at J; junction bases unmatched: 4. The CDR3 contains 15 residues. CDR3 amino acids: CASSLWGTGNTEAFF. For the CDR3, the DNA is TGTGCCAGCAGCTTGTGGGGGACAGGAAACACTGAAGCTTTCTTT.

This clone was detected only a few times. The CDR3 bases are TGTGCCAGCAGTCGTGTATCCGACACTGAAGCTTTCTTT. Translated, it gives CASSRVSDTEAFF. The chain is built from TRBV3-1 (or the pseudogene TRBV3-2) and TRBJ1-1; no clear D gene. V dropped 6 bases and J dropped 3 bases, with 11 bases sitting between them. Germline values: CDR1 LGHDT, CDR2 YNNKEL (reference sequence). This CDR3 spans 13 amino acids.

The CDR3 nucleotides are TGTGCCTGGAGTGGACTAGCGGGAGTCCACAATGAGCAGTTCTTC. Protein sequence: CAWSGLAGVHNEQFF. The chain recombines TRBV30 with TRBJ2-1; TRBD2 matches 12 bases. The CDR3 consists of 15 residues. The V gene end was trimmed by 1 base and the J gene end by 5 bases; junction bases not matched to a gene: 3. Germline V gene sequence: CDR1 GTSNPN, CDR2 SVGIG (reference sequence).

This clone was recorded once. The V gene is TRBV28, the J gene TRBJ1-4; 7 bases are shared with TRBD1. Per germline, CDR1 MDHEN and CDR2 SYDVKM. CDR3 size: 16 residues. The V gene end was trimmed by 5 bases and the J gene end by 7 bases; junction bases not matched to a gene: 13. The CDR3: CASSPADRRGREKLFF. CDR3 coding DNA: TGTGCCAGCAGTCCGGCCGATCGGAGGGGGCGTGAAAAACTGTTTTTT.

This chain connects TRBV28 to TRBJ1-5, with D tentatively TRBD1 (5 bases). Germline CDR1 reads MDHEN; CDR2 reads SYDVKM. The CDR3 is made up of 16 amino acids. Trimming stripped 2 bases from V and 9 bases from J, with 20 bases between. Here the CDR3 reads CASSLERSGYFWPQHF. DNA for the CDR3: TGTGCCAGCAGTTTAGAACGGTCAGGGTATTTCTGGCCCCAGCATTTT.

The chain couples TRBV7-8 to TRBJ2-7; 11 bases align to TRBD1. Germline V CDR1 and CDR2: SGHVS, FQNEAQ. The trim removed 5 bases at V and 9 bases at J, leaving 3 bases unmatched. The CDR3 is 12 residues long. The chain's CDR3 is CASSLGQGAQYF. The CDR3 nucleotides are TGTGCCAGCAGCCTAGGACAGGGGGCGCAGTACTTC.

This clone occurred once. The genes are TRBV6-5 and TRBJ2-7; 9 nucleotides align to TRBD1. The germline V gene has CDR1 MNHEY and CDR2 SVGAGI. CDR3 length: 13 residues. V lost 6 bases to trimming and J lost 5 bases; unmatched junction nucleotides: 5. This CDR3 is CASSRTGVDEQYF. The CDR3 bases are TGTGCCAGCAGCCGGACAGGGGTAGACGAGCAGTACTTC.

The V call is TRBV6-5, the J call TRBJ2-1; possible D gene TRBD1, 6 bases. The germline CDR1 and CDR2 sequences are MNHEY and SVGAGI. V shed 0 bases and J shed 12 bases, with 18 bases lying between them. The CDR3 sequence is 15 residues long. CDR3 nucleotides: TGTGCCAGCAGTTACTCTGCTACCACGGGCAGGGGGCAGTTCTTC. Its protein is CASSYSATTGRGQFF.

V is TRBV29-1 and J is TRBJ1-3, with a tentative D call TRBD1 (5 bases). Trimming pared 4 bases from V and 3 bases from J, leaving 13 bases between. This CDR3 has 14 amino acids. Looked up from germline, CDR1 is SQVTM and CDR2 is ANQGSEA. DNA of the CDR3: TGCAGCGTTGTTGGGGGGGACTTTGGAAACACCATATATTTT. It translates to CSVVGGDFGNTIYF.

V and J are TRBV5-1 and TRBJ2-3, with 7 positions matching TRBD1. Germline trimming cut 4 bases from V and 4 bases from J; bases unmatched to any gene: 6. The CDR3 contains 14 residues. Per germline, CDR1 SGHRS and CDR2 YFSETQ. CDR3 region: CASSDRQGADTQYF. CDR3 bases: TGCGCCAGCAGCGACCGACAGGGAGCAGATACGCAGTATTTT.

The chain is built from TRBV10-1 and TRBJ2-3, with D possibly TRBD1 on 6 matching bases. The germline V gene encodes CDR1 WNHNN and CDR2 SYGVQD (reference sequence). The V gene lost 2 bases and the J gene lost 1 base, with 10 bases spanning the gap. The CDR3 is 15 amino acids. CDR3 nucleotide sequence: TGCGCCAGCAGTGAGGGCCCAGGGGGCACAGATACGCAGTATTTT. Its translation: CASSEGPGGTDTQYF.

The chain joins TRBV29-1 to TRBJ1-3; TRBD1 matches 7 bases. Unmatched junction bases numbered 3, after V lost 4 bases and J lost 3 bases. Germline CDR1 SQVTM, CDR2 ANQGSEA. The CDR3 contains 13 residues. CDR3 residues: CSVADRLGNTIYF. The CDR3 bases are TGCAGCGTTGCGGACAGGCTTGGAAACACCATATATTTT.

The chain employs TRBV29-1 and TRBJ1-1; maybe TRBD1 (6 bases). The germline gives CDR1 SQVTM, CDR2 ANQGSEA. The CDR3 has 13 residues. The V and J ends lost 7 bases and 0 bases respectively, with 12 bases between them. CDR3 region: CSAPGDLNTEAFF. The DNA for the CDR3 is TGCAGCGCCCCAGGGGATTTGAACACTGAAGCTTTCTTT.